This T cell receptor beta chain comes out of a study of T cell repertoires in cytomegalovirus infection. Study at large: The public TCR beta signatures pointed to both CMV infection and matching HLA type. Study findings and constraints: Based on cumulative public TCR beta family frequency, carriers of CMV plus the relevant HLA were identified. The ex vivo response was dominated by HLA-C-restricted CMV-specific TCR beta clonotypes.

Points on this clonotype: As yet, its antigen is unknown.

TCRdb re-called the reads through MiXCR, storing one row per CDR3 protein. Among 680,000 or so distinct CDR3 sequences listed, about a third were seen once. V lost 2 bases, J lost 2 bases, and 4 bases stayed unmatched. The germline CDR1 and CDR2 sequences are MNHEY and SVGEGT. The CDR3 extends over 16 amino acids. The TCR was taken from a human donor in good health (CMV status not recorded). Some clones in this sample may be carry-over from other donors' samples. The sequenced sample consisted of PBMCs. The V gene is TRBV6-2 or TRBV6-3, the J gene TRBJ2-3, with TRBD2 matching over 10 bases. For the CDR3, the DNA is TGTGCCAGCAGTTACGCACTAGCGGGGCCCACAGATACGCAGTATTTT. Its protein is CASSYALAGPTDTQYF.